This record looks at one T cell receptor beta chain sequence and its context. CDR3 size: 15 residues. After removal of 2 bases from V and 2 bases from J, the junction contained 3 bases not matched to a gene. Germline-derived CDR1 and CDR2 are SGHVS and FNYEAQ. The sample belongs to a study of blood T cell repertoires in COVID-19. Profiling relied on immunoSEQ multiplex PCR, and the TCRdb table lists in-frame clones only, not all of them. The sample contains about 380,000 clones, around 89% of which appear only once. The origin of this receptor is a man younger than 35 with active or convalescent COVID-19. Sequenced: peripheral blood. The chain employs TRBV7-6 and TRBJ2-5; 9 bases align to TRBD1. The CDR3 bases are TGTGCCAGCAGCTTATCCGGACAGGGGCAAGAGACCCAGTACTTC. Translated: CASSLSGQGQETQYF.